This TCR beta chain originates from a study of type 1 regulatory T cells. For the study at large: An in vitro protocol generated T-allo10, a Tr1-enriched, alloantigen-specific CD4 T cell product.

The graft donor-derived T-allo10 cells reportedly recognize host alloantigens, are anergic, and suppress alloantigen-specifically. Each CDR3 protein gets one entry after TCRdb re-called the reads with MiXCR. The sample contains more than 20,000 distinct CDR3 sequences, 72% of which appear only once. In regard to this clonotype: Its antigen is as yet unknown. The junction differs from germline at one of its ends, possibly a read error.

The specimen was cultured T cells, either the whole culture or a sorted T cell fraction (not recorded which). Documented subset: Tr1-enriched cell product generated in vitro against host alloantigens. The source of this sequence is a human donor in good health.

The CDR3 sequence is CACRHRLLAGGLSGANVLTF. CDR3 nucleotide sequence: TGTGCCTGCAGGCACCGCTTGCTAGCGGGGGGCCTCTCTGGGGCCAACGTCCTGACTTTC. This chain uses TRBV7-8 with TRBJ2-6, with 11 bases fitting TRBD2. CDR3 length: 20 residues. Germline V lookup: CDR1 SGHVS, CDR2 FQNEAQ. Looking up the rest from reference TRBV7-8 and TRBJ2-6 gives the full variable domain: GAGVSQSPRYKVAKRGQDVALRCDPISGHVSLFWYQQALGQGPEFLTYFQNEAQLDKSGLPSDRFFAERPEGSVSTLKIQRTQQEDSAVYLCACRHRLLAGGLSGANVLTFGAGSRLTVL.